This T cell receptor beta chain emerged from a study of identical twins. This clonotype was detected only a few times. Its antigen is undetermined. Trimming pared 0 bases from V and 15 bases from J, leaving 12 bases between. Looked up from germline, CDR1 is LGHDT and CDR2 is YNNKEL (reference sequence). The CDR3 length is 12 residues. TCRdb fed the 5' RACE reads into MiXCR, producing one record per CDR3 protein. The data contain about 530,000 distinct CDR3 sequences, 20% to 25% of them seen just once; the ten biggest clones take up about 0.5%. Study-wide points: Instead of following the same donors, the conclusions were based on cross-sectional statistical analysis. Insertions were fewer in abundant cord blood beta clonotypes, whereas memory repertoires showed none of this pattern. Shared out-of-frame alpha sequences (those common to twins) showed excess low generation probability.

Healthy Caucasians, and only they, were the donors. These data are also associated with another study on yellow fever vaccine responses in identical twins.

J is TRBJ2-1 and V is TRBV3-1; possible D gene TRBD2, 5 bases. The sequenced sample was CD4+ T cells sorted from blood. The receptor was derived from a woman under 30 in good health. The CDR3 DNA reads TGTGCCAGCAGCCAAGACCCACTAGATCTGTTCTTC. Encoded protein: CASSQDPLDLFF.